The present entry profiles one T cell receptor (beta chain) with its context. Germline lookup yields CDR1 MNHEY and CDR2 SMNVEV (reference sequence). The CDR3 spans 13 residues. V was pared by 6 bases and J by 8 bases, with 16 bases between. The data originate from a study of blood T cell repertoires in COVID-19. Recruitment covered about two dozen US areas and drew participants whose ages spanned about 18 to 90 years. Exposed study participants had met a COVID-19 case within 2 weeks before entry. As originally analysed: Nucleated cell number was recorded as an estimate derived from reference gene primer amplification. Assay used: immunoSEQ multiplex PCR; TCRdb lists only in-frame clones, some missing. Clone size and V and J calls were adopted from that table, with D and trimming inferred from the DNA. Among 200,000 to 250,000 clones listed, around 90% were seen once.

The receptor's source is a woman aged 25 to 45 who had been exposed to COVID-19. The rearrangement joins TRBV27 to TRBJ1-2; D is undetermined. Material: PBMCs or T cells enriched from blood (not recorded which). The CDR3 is CASRSAGSPGYTF. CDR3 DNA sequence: TGTGCCAGCAGATCGGCGGGGAGTCCAGGCTACACCTTC.